This T cell receptor beta chain was observed in a study of T cell clones after liver transplantation. Turning to the study itself: Third-party-reactive TCRbeta sequences from pre-transplant mixed lymphocyte reactions served as antigen-independent comparators. Tolerant meant at least one year fully off immunosuppression without liver enzymes above twice normal.

TCRdb keeps only in-frame clones here, not all; method: immunoSEQ multiplex PCR. The table lists approximately 100,000 clones, roughly four fifths of them singletons. V shed 6 bases, J shed 0 bases, and the junction held 8 bases outside the gene matches. Per germline, CDR1 MDHEN and CDR2 SYDVKM. There are 15 residues in the CDR3. Unstimulated PBMCs were sorted into CD3+CD4+ and CD3+CD8+ populations. As regards this clone: Its antigen is currently unknown.

Study-level results: Circulating graft-donor-reactive CD4 TCRbeta sequences fell significantly post-transplant in most of the 8 subjects.

Specimen: CD4+ T cells from blood, collected around 44 months after liver transplant. The sequence was collected from a human patient who received a liver transplant. Some T cells may trace back to the graft donor. The chain carries TRBV28 and TRBJ2-7, with 7 bases lining up with TRBD1. CDR3 in amino acids: CASSSTGVNSYEQYF. CDR3 nucleotides: TGTGCCAGCAGCTCCACAGGGGTCAACTCCTACGAGCAGTACTTC.